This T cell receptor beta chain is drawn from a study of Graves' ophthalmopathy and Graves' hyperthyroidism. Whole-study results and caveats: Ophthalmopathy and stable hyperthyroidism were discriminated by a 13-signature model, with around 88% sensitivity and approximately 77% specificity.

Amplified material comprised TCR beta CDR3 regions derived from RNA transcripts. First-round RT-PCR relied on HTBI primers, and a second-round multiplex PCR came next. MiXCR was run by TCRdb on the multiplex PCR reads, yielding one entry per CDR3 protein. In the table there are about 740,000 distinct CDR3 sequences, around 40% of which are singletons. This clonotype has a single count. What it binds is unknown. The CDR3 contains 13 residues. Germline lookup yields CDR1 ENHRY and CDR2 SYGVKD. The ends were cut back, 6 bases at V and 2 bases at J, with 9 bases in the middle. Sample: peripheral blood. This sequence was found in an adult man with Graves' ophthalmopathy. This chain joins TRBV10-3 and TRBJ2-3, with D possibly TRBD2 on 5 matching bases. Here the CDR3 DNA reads TGTGCCATCAGACTAGAAGACACAGATACGCAGTATTTT. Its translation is CAIRLEDTDTQYF.